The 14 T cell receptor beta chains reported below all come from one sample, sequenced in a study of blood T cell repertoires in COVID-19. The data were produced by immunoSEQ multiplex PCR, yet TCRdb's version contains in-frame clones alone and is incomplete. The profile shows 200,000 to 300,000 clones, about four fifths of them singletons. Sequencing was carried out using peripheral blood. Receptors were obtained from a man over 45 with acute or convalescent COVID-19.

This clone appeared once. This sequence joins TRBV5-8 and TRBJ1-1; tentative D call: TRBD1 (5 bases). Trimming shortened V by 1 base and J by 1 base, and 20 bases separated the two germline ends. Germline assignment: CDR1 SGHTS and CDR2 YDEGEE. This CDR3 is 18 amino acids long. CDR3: CASSLLGIPQGPNTEAFF. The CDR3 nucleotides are TGTGCCAGCAGCTTGTTGGGGATTCCGCAGGGCCCGAACACTGAAGCTTTCTTT.

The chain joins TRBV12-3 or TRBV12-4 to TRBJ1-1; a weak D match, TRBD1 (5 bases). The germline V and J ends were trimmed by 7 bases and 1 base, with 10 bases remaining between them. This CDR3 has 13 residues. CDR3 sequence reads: CASTRQTNTEAFF. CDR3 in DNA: TGTGCCAGCACGAGACAGACGAACACTGAAGCTTTCTTT.

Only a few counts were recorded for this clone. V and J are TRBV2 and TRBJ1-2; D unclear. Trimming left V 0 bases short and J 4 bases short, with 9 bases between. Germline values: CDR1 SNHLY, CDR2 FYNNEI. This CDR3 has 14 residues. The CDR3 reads CASSEATLGYGYTF. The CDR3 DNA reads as TGTGCCAGCAGTGAAGCGACTCTGGGCTATGGCTACACCTTC.

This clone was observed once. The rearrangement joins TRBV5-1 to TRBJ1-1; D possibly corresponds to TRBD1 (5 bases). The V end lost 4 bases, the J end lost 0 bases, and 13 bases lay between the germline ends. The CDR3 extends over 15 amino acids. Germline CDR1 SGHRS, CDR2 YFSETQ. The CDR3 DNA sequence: TGCGCCAGCAGCCCCTGGGGGGAACTGAACACTGAAGCTTTCTTT. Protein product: CASSPWGELNTEAFF.

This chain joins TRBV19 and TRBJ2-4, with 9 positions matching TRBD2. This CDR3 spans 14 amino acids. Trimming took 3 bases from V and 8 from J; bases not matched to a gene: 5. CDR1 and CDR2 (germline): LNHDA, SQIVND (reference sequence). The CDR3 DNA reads TGTGCCAGTAGTATTTCTAGCGGGATGTACATTCAGTACTTC. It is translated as CASSISSGMYIQYF.

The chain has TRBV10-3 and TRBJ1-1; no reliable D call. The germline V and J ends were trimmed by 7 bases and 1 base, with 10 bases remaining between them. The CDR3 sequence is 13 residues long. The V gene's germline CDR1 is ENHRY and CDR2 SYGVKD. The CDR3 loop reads CAITQTSNTEAFF. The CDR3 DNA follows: TGTGCCATCACTCAGACATCGAACACTGAAGCTTTCTTT.

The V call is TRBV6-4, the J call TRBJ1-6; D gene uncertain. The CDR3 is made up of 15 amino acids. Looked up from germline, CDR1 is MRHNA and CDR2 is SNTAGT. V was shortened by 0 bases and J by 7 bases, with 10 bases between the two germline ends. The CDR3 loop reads CASSDSIEFNSPLHF. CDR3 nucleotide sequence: TGTGCCAGCAGTGACTCGATTGAGTTCAATTCACCCCTCCACTTT.

CDR3 loop: CASMDARYF. The CDR3 DNA is TGTGCCAGCATGGATGCTAGGTATTTT. The chain couples TRBV21-1 to TRBJ2-3; the DNA was not used to check the table's D call, TRBD2. TRBV21-1 is a pseudogene. This CDR3 region has 9 residues.

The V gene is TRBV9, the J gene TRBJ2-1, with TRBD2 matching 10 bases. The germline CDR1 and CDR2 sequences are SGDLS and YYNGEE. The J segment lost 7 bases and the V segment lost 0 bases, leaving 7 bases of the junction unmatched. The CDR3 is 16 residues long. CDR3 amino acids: CASSVGSGGAGNEQFF. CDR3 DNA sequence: TGTGCCAGCAGCGTAGGGAGCGGGGGGGCCGGGAATGAGCAGTTCTTC. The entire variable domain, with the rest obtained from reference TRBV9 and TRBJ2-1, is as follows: DSGVTQTPKHLITATGQRVTLRCSPRSGDLSVYWYQQSLDQGLQFLIQYYNGEERAKGNILERFSAQQFPDLHSELNLSSLELGDSALYFCASSVGSGGAGNEQFFGPGTRLTVL.

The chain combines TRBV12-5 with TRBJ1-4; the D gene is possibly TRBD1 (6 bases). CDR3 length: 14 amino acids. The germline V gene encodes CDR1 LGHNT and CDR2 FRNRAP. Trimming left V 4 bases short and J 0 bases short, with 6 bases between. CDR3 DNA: TGTGCTAGTGGTTGGACAGCAACTAATGAAAAACTGTTTTTT. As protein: CASGWTATNEKLFF. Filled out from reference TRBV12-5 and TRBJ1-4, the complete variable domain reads DARVTQTPRHKVTEMGQEVTMRCQPILGHNTVFWYRQTMMQGLELLAYFRNRAPLDDSGMPKDRFSAEMPDATLATLKIQPSEPRDSAVYFCASGWTATNEKLFFGSGTQLSVL.

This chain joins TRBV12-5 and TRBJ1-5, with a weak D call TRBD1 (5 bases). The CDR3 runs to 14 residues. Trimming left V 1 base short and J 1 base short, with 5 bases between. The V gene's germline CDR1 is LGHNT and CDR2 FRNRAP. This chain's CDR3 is CASGLGGSNQPQHF. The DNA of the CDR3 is TGTGCTAGTGGTTTGGGGGGCAGCAATCAGCCCCAGCATTTT.

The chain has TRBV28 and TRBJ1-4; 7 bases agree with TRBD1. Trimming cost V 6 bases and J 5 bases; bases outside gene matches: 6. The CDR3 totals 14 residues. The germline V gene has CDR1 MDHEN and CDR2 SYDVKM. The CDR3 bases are TGTGCCAGCAGCTCAGGACAGGAGAATGAAAAACTGTTTTTT. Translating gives CASSSGQENEKLFF.

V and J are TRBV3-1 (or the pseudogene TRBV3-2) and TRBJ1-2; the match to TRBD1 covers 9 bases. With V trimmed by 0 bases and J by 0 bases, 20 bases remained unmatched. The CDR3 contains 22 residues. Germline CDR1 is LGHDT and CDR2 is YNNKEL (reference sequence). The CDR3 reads CASSQDWILPQQGASANYGYTF. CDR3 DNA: TGTGCCAGCAGCCAAGATTGGATTCTCCCCCAACAGGGGGCTTCAGCTAACTATGGCTACACCTTC.

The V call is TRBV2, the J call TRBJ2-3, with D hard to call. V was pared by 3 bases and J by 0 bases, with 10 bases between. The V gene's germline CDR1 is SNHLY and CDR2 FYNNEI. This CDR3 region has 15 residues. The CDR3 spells CASSESRPSTDTQYF. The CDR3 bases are TGTGCCAGCAGTGAGTCGCGCCCTAGCACAGATACGCAGTATTTT.